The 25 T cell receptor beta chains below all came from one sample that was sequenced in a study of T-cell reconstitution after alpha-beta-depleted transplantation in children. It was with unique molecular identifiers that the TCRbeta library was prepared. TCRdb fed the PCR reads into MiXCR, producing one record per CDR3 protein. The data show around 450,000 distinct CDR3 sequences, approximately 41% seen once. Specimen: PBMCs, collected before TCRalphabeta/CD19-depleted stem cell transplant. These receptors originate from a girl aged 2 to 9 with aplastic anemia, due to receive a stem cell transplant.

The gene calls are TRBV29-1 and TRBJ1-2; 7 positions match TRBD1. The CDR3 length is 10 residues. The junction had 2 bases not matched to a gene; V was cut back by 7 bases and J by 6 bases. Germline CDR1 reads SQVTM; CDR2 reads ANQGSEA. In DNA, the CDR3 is TGCAGCGGGGGGACAGATGGCTACACCTTC. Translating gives CSGGTDGYTF.

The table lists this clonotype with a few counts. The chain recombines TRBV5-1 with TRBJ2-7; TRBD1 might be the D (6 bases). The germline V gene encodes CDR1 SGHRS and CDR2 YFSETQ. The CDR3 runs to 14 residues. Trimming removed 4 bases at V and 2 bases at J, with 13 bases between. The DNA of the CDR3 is TGCGCCAGCAGCCCTAATACAGGGACCTACGAGCAGTACTTC. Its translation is CASSPNTGTYEQYF.

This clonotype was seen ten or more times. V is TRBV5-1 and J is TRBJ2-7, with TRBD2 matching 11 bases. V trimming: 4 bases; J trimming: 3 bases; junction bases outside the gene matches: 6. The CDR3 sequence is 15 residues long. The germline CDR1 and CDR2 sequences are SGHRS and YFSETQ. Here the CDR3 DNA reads TGCGCCAGCAGCATACTAGCGGGAGCCGACTACGAGCAGTACTTC. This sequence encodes CASSILAGADYEQYF.

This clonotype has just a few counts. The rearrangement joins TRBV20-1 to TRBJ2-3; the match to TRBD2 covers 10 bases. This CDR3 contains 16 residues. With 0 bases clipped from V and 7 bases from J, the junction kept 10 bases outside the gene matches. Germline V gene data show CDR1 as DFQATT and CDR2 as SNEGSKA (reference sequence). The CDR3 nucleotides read TGCAGTGCTAGAGATAAATGGCTAGCGGGAGTTCATACGCAGTATTTT. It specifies CSARDKWLAGVHTQYF.

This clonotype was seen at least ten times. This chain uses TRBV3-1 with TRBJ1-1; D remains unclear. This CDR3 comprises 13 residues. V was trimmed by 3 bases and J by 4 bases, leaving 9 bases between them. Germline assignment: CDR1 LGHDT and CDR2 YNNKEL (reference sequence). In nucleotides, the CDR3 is TGTGCCAGCAGCCAGCAGCGGGTCACTGAAGCTTTCTTT. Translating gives CASSQQRVTEAFF.

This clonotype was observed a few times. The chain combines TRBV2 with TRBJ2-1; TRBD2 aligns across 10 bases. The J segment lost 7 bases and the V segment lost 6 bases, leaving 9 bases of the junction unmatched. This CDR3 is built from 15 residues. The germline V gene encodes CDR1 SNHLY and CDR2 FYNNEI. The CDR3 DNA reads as TGTGCCAGCAGCGGGACTAGCGCGCGCCTGAATGAGCAGTTCTTC. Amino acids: CASSGTSARLNEQFF.

DNA for the CDR3: TGTGCTAGTGGTTTGGTATTATCGCGAACGGTGGCGGCCTCCTACGAGCAGTACTTC. The encoded protein is CASGLVLSRTVAASYEQYF. The genes are TRBV12-5 and TRBJ2-7; D is ambiguous. The V gene's germline CDR1 is LGHNT and CDR2 FRNRAP. The length of the CDR3 is 19 residues. The V end was cut by 0 bases, the J end by 0 bases, with 21 bases between.

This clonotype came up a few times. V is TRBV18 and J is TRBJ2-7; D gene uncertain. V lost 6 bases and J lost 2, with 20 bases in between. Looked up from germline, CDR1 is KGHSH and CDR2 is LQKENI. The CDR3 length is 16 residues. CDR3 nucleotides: TGTGCCAGCTCCCCAAGGACGGCCCGATTGACCTACGAGCAGTACTTC. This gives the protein CASSPRTARLTYEQYF.

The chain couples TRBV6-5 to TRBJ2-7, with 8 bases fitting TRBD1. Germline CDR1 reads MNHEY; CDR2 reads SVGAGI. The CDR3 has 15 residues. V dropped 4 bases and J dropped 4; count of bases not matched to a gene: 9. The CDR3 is CASSLRQGAVYEQYF. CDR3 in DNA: TGTGCCAGCAGTTTAAGGCAGGGGGCTGTATACGAGCAGTACTTC.

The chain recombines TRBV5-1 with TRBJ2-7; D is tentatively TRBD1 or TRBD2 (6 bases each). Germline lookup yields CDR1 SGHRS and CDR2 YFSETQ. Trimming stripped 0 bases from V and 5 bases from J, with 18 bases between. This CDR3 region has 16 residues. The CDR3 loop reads CASSLDAIGGPDEQYF. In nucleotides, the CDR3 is TGCGCCAGCAGCTTGGATGCGATTGGGGGGCCGGACGAGCAGTACTTC.

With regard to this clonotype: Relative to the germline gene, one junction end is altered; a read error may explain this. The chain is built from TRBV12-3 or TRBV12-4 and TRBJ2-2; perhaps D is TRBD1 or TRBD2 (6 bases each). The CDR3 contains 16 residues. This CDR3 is CASSLRGAPNTGELFF. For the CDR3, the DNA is TGTGCCAGCAGTTTAAGGGGGGCTCCGAACACCGGGGAGCTATTTTTT.

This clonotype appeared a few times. The CDR3 nucleotides are TGTGCCAGCAGTATTGGACTAGCTGGGGAGCAGTACTTC. The encoded protein is CASSIGLAGEQYF. This chain links TRBV12-3 or TRBV12-4 with TRBJ2-7; 8 bases are shared with TRBD2. V was clipped by 5 bases and J by 7 bases; unmatched bases: 7. The CDR3 has 13 residues.

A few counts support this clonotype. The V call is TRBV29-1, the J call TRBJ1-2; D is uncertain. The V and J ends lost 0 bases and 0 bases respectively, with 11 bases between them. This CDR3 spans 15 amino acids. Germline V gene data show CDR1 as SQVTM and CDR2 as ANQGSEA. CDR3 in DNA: TGCAGCGTTGAAGATTTTTCAGATTCTAACTATGGCTACACCTTC. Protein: CSVEDFSDSNYGYTF.

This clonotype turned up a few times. For the CDR3, the DNA is TGTGCCAGCAGCAAAGGGGACACGGCGAACACCGGGGAGCTGTTTTTT. Translated: CASSKGDTANTGELFF. V is TRBV21-1 and J is TRBJ2-2; the table's D call, TRBD1, has no DNA check behind it. TRBV21-1 is reported as a pseudogene. CDR3 length: 16 amino acids.

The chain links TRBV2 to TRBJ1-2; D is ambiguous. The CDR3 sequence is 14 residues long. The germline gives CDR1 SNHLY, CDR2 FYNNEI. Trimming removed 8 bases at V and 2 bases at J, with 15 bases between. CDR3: CASRERARNYGYTF. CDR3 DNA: TGTGCCAGCCGAGAGAGGGCGAGGAACTATGGCTACACCTTC.

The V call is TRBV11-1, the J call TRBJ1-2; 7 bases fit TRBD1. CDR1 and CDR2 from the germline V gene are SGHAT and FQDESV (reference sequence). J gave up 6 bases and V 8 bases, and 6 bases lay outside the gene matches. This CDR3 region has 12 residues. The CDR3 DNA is TGTGCCAGCGGCCCTCAGGGGGATGGCTACACCTTC. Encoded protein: CASGPQGDGYTF.

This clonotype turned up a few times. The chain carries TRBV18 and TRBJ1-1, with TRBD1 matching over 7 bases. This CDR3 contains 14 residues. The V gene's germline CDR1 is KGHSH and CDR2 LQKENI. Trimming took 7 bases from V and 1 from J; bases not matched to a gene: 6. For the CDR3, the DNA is TGTGCCAGCTTGACAGGGTTGGGGAACACTGAAGCTTTCTTT. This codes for CASLTGLGNTEAFF.

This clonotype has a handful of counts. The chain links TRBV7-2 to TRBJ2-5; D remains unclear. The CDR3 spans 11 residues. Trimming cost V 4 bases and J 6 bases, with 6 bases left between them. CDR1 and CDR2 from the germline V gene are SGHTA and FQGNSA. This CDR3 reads CASSSLQTQYF. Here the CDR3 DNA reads TGTGCCAGCAGCTCACTGCAGACCCAGTACTTC.

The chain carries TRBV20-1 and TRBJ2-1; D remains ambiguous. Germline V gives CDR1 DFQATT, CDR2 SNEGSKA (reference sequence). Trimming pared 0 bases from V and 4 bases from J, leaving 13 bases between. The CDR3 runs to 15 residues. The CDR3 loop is CSARDQQTPYNEQFF. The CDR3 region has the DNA TGCAGTGCTAGAGATCAGCAAACCCCTTACAATGAGCAGTTCTTC.

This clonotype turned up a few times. The CDR3, as DNA: TGTGCCAGCAGTTCCTTAGGGGGAGAGACCCAGTACTTC. Its translation is CASSSLGGETQYF. The V and J genes are TRBV2 and TRBJ2-5, with D possibly being TRBD1 (6 bases). The CDR3 is 13 amino acids. V was cut by 5 bases and J by 4 bases, with 11 bases left in between. The germline V gene encodes CDR1 SNHLY and CDR2 FYNNEI.

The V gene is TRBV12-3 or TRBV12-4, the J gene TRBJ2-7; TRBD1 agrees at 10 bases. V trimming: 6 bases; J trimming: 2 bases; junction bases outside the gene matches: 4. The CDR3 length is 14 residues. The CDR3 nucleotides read TGTGCCAGCAGCGGGACAGGGGAACCCTACGAGCAGTACTTC. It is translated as CASSGTGEPYEQYF.

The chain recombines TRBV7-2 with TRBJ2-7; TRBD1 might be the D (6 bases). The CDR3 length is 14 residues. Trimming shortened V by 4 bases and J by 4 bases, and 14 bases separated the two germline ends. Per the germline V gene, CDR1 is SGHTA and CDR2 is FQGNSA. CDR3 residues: CASSSVGAYYEQYF. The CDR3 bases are TGTGCCAGCAGCTCAGTGGGGGCCTATTACGAGCAGTACTTC.

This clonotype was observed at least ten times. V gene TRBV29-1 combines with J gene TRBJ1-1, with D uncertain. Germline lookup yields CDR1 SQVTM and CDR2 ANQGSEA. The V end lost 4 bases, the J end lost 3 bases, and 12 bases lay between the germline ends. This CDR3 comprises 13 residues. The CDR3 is CSVGRQAYTEAFF. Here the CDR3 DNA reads TGCAGCGTTGGCAGGCAGGCCTACACTGAAGCTTTCTTT. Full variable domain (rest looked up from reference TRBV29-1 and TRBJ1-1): SAVISQKPSRDICQRGTSLTIQCQVDSQVTMMFWYRQQPGQSLTLIATANQGSEATYESGFVIDKFPISRPNLTFSTLTVSNMSPEDSSIYLCSVGRQAYTEAFFGQGTRLTVV.

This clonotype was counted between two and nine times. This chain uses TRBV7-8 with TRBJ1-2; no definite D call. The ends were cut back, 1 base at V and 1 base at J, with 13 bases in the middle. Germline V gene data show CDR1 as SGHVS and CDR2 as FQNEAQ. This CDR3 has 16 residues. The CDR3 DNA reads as TGTGCCAGCAGCTTAGGGTTTCTGTCCGATAACTATGGCTACACCTTC. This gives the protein CASSLGFLSDNYGYTF.

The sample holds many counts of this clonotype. The CDR3 DNA follows: TGCGCCAGCAGCCAGGGGGAGTCCGGGGAGCTGTTTTTT. Translating it yields CASSQGESGELFF. J is TRBJ2-2 and V is TRBV4-1; D assignment may be TRBD1 or TRBD2 (5 bases each). Per germline, CDR1 MGHRA and CDR2 YSYEKL. The CDR3 consists of 13 residues. V was cut by 3 bases and J by 6 bases, with 8 bases left in between.